Below, one TCR beta chain is given with its context. Its antigen remains unidentified. Here immunoSEQ multiplex PCR was the method, and the copy in TCRdb shows in-frame clones only, minus some. The sample records some 80,000 clones, roughly 90% being singletons. Germline CDR1 is LGHNA and CDR2 is YSLEER. V gave up 0 bases and J gave up 6 bases, with 21 bases separating them. The CDR3 runs to 17 residues. This sample was taken from a study of identifying expanded T cells in peripheral blood. Whole-study findings and limits: About 1.2 clones differed between technical replicates, versus 16.4 and 19 over time. Approximately 2-week clone count variance significantly increased as total template count grew.

During the collection period, no donor immune events like infections were recorded. V gene TRBV4-3 combines with J gene TRBJ2-7, with D tentatively TRBD1 (5 bases). The source is a person aged 18 to 69 in good health. Sequenced: blood. The CDR3 nucleotides are TGCGCCAGCAGCCAAGATAGTAGGGGCGCAGGGAAGGGCGAGCAGTACTTC. Residues: CASSQDSRGAGKGEQYF.